These T cell receptor beta chains were read from a single sample in a study of CD8 T cells in Susac syndrome. TCRdb re-called the immunoSEQ multiplex PCR reads through MiXCR, storing one row per CDR3 protein. The table shows roughly 150,000 distinct CDR3 sequences, with 94% occurring only once. The sample consisted of CD8+ T cells from PBMCs. Receptor source: a human donor with multiple sclerosis. Each CDR3 is given with its conserved first and last residue. D genes are given only for firm matches. The size field is filled for only some rows; it gives once, few, many or a size class.

abundance	d_gene	v_gene	j_gene	CDR3aa	CDR3nt
-	-	TRBV11-2	TRBJ2-1	CASSFRADEQFF	TGTGCCAGCAGCTTTAGGGCCGATGAGCAGTTCTTC
-	-	TRBV29-1	TRBJ1-1	CSVGKREGPNTEAFF	TGCAGCGTCGGGAAAAGGGAGGGTCCGAACACTGAAGCTTTCTTT
-	-	TRBV2	TRBJ2-1	CASIEAGQSSYNEQFF	TGTGCCAGCATCGAGGCCGGCCAAAGCTCCTACAATGAGCAGTTCTTC
-	TRBD1	TRBV29-1	TRBJ2-7	CSVEDPRQGSNSYEQYF	TGCAGCGTTGAAGATCCCCGACAGGGCTCTAACTCCTACGAGCAGTACTTC
-	TRBD1	TRBV5-1	TRBJ2-7	CASSPRGQGRAYEQYF	TGCGCCAGCAGCCCGCGCGGACAGGGTCGCGCCTACGAGCAGTACTTC
-	-	TRBV6-1	TRBJ1-2	CASSLPSHRESFYGYTF	TGTGCCAGCAGTCTTCCATCACACAGGGAGTCCTTCTATGGCTACACCTTC
-	-	TRBV5-1	TRBJ2-7	CASSLLSPQRTYEQYF	TGCGCCAGCAGCTTGCTCAGCCCTCAAAGGACCTACGAGCAGTACTTC
-	TRBD2	TRBV28	TRBJ2-5	CASSLGLWEREQETQYF	TGTGCCAGCAGTTTAGGGCTTTGGGAGCGGGAGCAAGAGACCCAGTACTTC
once	TRBD2	TRBV9	TRBJ2-4	CASSAPTSGGAQNIQYF	TGTGCCAGCAGCGCACCTACTAGCGGGGGGGCGCAAAACATTCAGTACTTC
-	TRBD2	TRBV7-3	TRBJ2-1	CASSLGAGGINNEQFF	TGTGCCAGCAGCTTAGGCGCGGGGGGTATTAACAATGAGCAGTTCTTC
-	TRBD1	TRBV13	TRBJ2-7	CASSGDRGGEQYF	TGTGCCAGCAGCGGAGACAGGGGCGGCGAGCAGTACTTC
once	-	TRBV7-9	TRBJ2-1	CASSLWGGNYNEQFF	TGTGCCAGCAGCTTATGGGGGGGCAACTACAATGAGCAGTTCTTC
-	-	TRBV3-1	TRBJ2-7	CASSPGNLYEQYF	TGTGCCAGCAGCCCCGGGAACCTCTACGAGCAGTACTTC
-	-	TRBV9	TRBJ1-1	CASSVGADTEAFF	TGTGCCAGCAGCGTGGGGGCTGACACTGAAGCTTTCTTT
-	TRBD2	TRBV2	TRBJ2-1	CASSSFPGLYYNEQFF	TGTGCCAGCAGTTCCTTTCCGGGACTATACTACAATGAGCAGTTCTTC
-	TRBD1	TRBV20-1	TRBJ2-6	CSARGQGVGANVLTF	TGCAGTGCTAGAGGGCAGGGGGTCGGGGCCAACGTCCTGACTTTC
once	-	TRBV29-1	TRBJ2-1	CSVVHYNEQFF	TGCAGCGTCGTTCACTACAATGAGCAGTTCTTC
-	-	TRBV2	TRBJ1-1	CASRQPTGPMNTEAFF	TGTGCCAGCAGGCAACCGACCGGACCCATGAACACTGAAGCTTTCTTT